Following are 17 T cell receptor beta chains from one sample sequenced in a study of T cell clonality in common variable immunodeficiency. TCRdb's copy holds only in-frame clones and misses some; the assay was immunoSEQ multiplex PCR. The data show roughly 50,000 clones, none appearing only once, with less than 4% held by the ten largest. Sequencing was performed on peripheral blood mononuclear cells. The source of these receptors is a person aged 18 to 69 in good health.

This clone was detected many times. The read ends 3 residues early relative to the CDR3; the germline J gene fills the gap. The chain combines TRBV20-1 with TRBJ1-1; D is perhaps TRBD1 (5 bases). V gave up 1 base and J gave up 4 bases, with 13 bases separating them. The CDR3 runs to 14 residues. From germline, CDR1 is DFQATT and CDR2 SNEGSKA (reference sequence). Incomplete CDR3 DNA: TGCAGTGCTAGAGGGGGGGGTATCGGCACTGAA. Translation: CSARGGGIGTE. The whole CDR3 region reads CSARGGGIGTEAFF.

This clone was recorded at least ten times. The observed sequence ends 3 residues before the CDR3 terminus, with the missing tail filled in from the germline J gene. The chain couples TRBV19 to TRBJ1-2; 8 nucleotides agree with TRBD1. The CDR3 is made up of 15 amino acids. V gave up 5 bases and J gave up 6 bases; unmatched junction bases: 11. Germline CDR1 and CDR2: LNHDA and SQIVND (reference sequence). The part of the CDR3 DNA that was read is TGTGCCAGTAGTCAGGACAGGGACCCCTGGGATGGC. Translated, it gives CASSQDRDPWDG. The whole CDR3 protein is CASSQDRDPWDGYTF.

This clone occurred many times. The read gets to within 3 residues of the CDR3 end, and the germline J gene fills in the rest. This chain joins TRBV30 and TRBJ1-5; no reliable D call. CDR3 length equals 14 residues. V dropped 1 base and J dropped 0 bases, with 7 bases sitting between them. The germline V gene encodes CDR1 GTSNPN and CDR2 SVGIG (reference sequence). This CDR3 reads CAWSGTYSNQPQHF. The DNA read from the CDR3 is TGTGCCTGGAGTGGTACATATAGCAATCAGCCC.

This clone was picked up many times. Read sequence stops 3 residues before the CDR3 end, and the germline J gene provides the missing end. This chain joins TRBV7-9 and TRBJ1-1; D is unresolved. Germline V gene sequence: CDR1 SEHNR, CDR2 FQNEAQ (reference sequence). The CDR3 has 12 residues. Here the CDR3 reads CASSLGGSQAFF. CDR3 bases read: TGTGCCAGCAGCTTAGGCGGCAGTCAA.

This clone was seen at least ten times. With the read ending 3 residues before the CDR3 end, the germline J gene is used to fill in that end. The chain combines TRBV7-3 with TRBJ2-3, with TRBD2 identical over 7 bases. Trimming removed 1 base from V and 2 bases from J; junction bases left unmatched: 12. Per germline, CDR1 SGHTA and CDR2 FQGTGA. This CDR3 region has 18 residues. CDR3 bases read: TGTGCCAGCAGCTTAAAAGCCCCGGGGGGTTGGGACACAGATACG. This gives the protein CASSLKAPGGWDTDT. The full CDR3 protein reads CASSLKAPGGWDTDTQYF.

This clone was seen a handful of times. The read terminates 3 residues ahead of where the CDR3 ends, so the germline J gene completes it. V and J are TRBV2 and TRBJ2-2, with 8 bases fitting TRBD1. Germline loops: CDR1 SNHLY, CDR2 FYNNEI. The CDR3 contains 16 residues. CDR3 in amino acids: CASTGQASSGANVLFF. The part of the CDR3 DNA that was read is TGTGCCAGCACGGGACAGGCGAGCTCTGGGGCCAACGTG.

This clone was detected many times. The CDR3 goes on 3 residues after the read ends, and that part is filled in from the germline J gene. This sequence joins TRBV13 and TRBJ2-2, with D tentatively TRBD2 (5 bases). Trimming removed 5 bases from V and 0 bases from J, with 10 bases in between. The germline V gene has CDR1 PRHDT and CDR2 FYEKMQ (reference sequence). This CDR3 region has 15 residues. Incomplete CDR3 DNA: TGTGCCAGCAGCCCAAGACTATCGAACACCGGGGAG. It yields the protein CASSPRLSNTGE. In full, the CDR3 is CASSPRLSNTGELFF.

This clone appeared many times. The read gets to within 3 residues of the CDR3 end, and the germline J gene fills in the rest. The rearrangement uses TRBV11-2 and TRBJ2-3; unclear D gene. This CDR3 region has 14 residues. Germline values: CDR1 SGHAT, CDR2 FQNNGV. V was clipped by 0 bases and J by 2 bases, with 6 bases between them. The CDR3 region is CASSLERLTDTQYF. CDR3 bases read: TGTGCCAGCAGCTTAGAACGACTCACAGATACG.

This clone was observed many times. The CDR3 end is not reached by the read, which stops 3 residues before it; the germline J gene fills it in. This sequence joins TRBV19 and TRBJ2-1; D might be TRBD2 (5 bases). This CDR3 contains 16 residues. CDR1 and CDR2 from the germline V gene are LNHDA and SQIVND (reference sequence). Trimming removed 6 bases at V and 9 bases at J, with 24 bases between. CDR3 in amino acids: CASSHPPVRVRAEQFF. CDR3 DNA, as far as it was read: TGTGCCAGTAGCCACCCCCCTGTGAGGGTGAGGGCTGAG.

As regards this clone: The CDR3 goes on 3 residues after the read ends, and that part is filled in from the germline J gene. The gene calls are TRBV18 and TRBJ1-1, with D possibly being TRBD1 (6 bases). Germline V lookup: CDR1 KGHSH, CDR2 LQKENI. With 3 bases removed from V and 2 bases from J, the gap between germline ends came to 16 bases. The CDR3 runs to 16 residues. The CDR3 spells CASSPVQGLGNTEAFF. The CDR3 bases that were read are TGTGCCAGCTCACCGGTACAGGGATTGGGCAACACTGAA.

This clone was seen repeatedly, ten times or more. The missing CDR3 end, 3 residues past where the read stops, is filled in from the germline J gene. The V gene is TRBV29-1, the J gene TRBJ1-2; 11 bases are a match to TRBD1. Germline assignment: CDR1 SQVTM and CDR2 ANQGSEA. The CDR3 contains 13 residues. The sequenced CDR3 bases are TGCAGCGTTGAACTTTGGGACAGGGGGGGC. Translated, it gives CSVELWDRGG. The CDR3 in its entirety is CSVELWDRGGYTF.

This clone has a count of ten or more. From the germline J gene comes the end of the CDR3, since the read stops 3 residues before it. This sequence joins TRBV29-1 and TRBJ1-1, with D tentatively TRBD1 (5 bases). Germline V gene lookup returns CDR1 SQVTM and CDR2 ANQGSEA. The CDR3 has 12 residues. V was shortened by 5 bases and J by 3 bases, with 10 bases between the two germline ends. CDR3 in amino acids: CSVSTGDTEAFF. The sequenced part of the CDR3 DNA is TGCAGCGTTAGCACAGGAGACACTGAA.

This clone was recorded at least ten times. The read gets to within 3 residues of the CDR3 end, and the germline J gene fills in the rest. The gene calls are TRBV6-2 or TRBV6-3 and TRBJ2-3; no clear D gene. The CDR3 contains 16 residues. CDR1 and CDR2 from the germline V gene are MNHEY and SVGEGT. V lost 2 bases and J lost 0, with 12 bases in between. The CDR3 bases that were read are TGTGCCAGCAGTTACCGCTCGGTTACTAGCACAGATACG. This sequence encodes CASSYRSVTSTDT. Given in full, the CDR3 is CASSYRSVTSTDTQYF.

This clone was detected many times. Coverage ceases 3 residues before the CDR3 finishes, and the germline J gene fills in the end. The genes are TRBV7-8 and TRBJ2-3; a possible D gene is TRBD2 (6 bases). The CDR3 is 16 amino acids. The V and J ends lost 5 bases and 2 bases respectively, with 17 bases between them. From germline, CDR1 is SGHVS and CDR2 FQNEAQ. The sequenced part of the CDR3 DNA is TGTGCCAGCAGCCCGAAAAGGAGGGGTAACACAGATACG. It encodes CASSPKRRGNTDT. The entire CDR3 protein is CASSPKRRGNTDTQYF.

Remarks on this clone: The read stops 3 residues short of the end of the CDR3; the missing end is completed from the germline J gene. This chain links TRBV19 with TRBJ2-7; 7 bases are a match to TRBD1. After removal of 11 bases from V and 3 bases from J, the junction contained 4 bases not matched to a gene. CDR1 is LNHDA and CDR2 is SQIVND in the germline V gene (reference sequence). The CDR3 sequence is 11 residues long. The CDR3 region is CAVRQGYEQYF. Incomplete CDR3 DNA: TGTGCCGTCAGACAGGGCTACGAG.

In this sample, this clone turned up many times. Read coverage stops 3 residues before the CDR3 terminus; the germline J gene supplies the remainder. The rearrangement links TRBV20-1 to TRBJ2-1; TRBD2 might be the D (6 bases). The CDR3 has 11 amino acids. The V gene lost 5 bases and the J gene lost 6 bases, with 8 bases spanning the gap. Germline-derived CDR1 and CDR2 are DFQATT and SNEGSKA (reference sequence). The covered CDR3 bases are TGCAGTGCTCGGCGGGGCAATGAG. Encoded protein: CSARRGNE. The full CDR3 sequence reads CSARRGNEQFF.

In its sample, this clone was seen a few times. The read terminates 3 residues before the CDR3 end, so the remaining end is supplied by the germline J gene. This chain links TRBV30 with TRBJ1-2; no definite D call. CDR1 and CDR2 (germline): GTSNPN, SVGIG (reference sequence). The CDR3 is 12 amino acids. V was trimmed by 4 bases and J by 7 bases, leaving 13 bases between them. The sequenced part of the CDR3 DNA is TGTGCCTGGACCGGGCGGGGTTTTGGC. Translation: CAWTGRGFG. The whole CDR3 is CAWTGRGFGYTF. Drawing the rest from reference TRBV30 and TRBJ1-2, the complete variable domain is SQTIHQWPATLVQPVGSPLSLECTVEGTSNPNLYWYRQAAGRGLQLLFYSVGIGQISSEVPQNLSASRPQDRQFILSSKKLLLSDSGFYLCAWTGRGFGYTFGSGTRLTVV.